The present TCR beta chain was sequenced within a study of Graves' ophthalmopathy and Graves' hyperthyroidism. At the level of the study: No ophthalmopathy within 18 months of follow-up signified stable hyperthyroidism.

The V and J ends lost 7 bases and 1 base respectively, with 13 bases between them. CDR1 is SQVTM and CDR2 is ANQGSEA in the germline V gene. The CDR3 is 13 residues long. Study conclusions and caveats: Clonotypes were expanded in thyroid at above 0.001 frequency, and most also appeared in blood.

This clonotype was counted many times. Antigen: not known. Researchers took RNA transcripts and amplified TCR beta CDR3 regions from them. Second-round multiplex PCR came after first-round RT-PCR with HTBI primers. TCRdb fed the multiplex PCR reads into MiXCR, producing one record per CDR3 protein. The table has over a million distinct CDR3 sequences, roughly two fifths seen once. The TCR was taken from an adult man with Graves' hyperthyroidism. V usage is TRBV29-1 and J usage is TRBJ1-1; no reliable D call. Specimen: peripheral blood or thyroid tissue (not recorded which). Here the CDR3 DNA reads TGCAGCGGACTCCGGACGGAGAACACTGAAGCTTTCTTT. Protein sequence: CSGLRTENTEAFF. The full variable domain, rest sourced from reference TRBV29-1 and TRBJ1-1, is SAVISQKPSRDICQRGTSLTIQCQVDSQVTMMFWYRQQPGQSLTLIATANQGSEATYESGFVIDKFPISRPNLTFSTLTVSNMSPEDSSIYLCSGLRTENTEAFFGQGTRLTVV.